The entry below describes one T cell receptor beta chain. The data were taken from a study of control samples from healthy donors and cancer patients. The CDR3 is 13 amino acids. Trimming removed 3 bases at V and 7 bases at J, with 12 bases between. CDR1 is KGHSH, CDR2 LQKENI, per germline. The data were produced by immunoSEQ multiplex PCR, yet TCRdb's version contains in-frame clones alone and is incomplete. The sample has 98,000 or so clones, about 88% seen once. The sequenced material came from blood. This chain links TRBV18 with TRBJ1-1; possible D gene TRBD1, 5 bases. The TCR was taken from a woman aged 70-85 years in good health. CDR3 loop: CASSPRRDLEAFF. Written as DNA, the CDR3 is TGTGCCAGCTCACCCCGAAGGGACCTTGAAGCTTTCTTT.